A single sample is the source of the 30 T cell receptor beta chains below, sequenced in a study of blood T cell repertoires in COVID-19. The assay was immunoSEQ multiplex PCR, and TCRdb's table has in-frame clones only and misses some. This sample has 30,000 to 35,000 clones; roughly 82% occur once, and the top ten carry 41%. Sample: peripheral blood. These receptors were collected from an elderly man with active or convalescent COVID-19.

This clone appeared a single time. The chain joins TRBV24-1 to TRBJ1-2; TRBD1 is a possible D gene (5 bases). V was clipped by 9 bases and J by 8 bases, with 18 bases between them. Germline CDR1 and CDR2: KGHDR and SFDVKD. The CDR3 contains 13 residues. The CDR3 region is CATPGGRKKGYTF. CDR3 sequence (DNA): TGTGCCACCCCGGGGGGGAGGAAAAAGGGCTACACCTTC.

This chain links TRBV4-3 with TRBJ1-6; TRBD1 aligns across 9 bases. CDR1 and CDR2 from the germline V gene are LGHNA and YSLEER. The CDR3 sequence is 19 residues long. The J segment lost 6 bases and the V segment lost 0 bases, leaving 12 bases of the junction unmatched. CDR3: CASSQDLGQGMGSNSPLHF. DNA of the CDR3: TGCGCCAGCAGCCAAGATCTCGGACAGGGGATGGGTTCTAATTCACCCCTCCACTTT.

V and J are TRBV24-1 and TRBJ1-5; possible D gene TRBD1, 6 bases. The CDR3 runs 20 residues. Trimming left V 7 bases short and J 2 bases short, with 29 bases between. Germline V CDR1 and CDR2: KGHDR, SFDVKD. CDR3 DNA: TGTGCCACCAGAGCCAGGGTTTGTGCAGGGGCGGCATGTTGCAATCAGCCCCAGCATTTT. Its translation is CATRARVCAGAACCNQPQHF.

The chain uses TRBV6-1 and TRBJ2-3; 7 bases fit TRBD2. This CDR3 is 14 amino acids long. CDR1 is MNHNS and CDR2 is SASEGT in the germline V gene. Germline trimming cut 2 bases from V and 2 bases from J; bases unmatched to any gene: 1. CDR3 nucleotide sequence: TGTGCCAGCAGTGAACTAGCGGCCACAGATACGCAGTATTTT. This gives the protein CASSELAATDTQYF.

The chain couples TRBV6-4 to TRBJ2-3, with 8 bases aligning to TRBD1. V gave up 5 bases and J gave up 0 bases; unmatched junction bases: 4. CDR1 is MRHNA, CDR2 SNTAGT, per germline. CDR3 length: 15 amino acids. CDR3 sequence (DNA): TGTGCCAGCAGTTTCCGGGACAGGAGCACAGATACGCAGTATTTT. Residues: CASSFRDRSTDTQYF.

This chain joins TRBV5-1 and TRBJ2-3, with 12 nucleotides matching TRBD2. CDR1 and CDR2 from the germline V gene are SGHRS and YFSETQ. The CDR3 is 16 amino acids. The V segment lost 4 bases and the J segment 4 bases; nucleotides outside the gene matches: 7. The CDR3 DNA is TGCGCCAGCAGCCTCGGACTAGCGGGAAAGGCAGATACGCAGTATTTT. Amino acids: CASSLGLAGKADTQYF.

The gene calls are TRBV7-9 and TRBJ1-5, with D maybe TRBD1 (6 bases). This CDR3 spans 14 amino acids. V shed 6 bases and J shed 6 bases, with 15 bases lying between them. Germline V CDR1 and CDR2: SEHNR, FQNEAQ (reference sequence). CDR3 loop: CASSSDLGAQPQHF. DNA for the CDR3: TGTGCCAGCAGTTCTGACCTGGGGGCTCAGCCCCAGCATTTT.

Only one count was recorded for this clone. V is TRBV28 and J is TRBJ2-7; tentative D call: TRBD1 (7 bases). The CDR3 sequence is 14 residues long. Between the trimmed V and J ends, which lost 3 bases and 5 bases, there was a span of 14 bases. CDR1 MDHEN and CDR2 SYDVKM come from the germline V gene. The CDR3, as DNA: TGTGCCAGCAGTTTGGCAGGGGGGTTGGACGAGCAGTACTTC. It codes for CASSLAGGLDEQYF.

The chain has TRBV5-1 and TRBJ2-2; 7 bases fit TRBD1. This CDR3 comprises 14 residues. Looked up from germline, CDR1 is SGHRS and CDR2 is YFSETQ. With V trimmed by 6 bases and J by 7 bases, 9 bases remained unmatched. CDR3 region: CASILDRVDGELFF. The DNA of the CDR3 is TGCGCCAGCATTCTCGACAGGGTTGACGGGGAGCTGTTTTTT. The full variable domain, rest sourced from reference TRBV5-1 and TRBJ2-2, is KAGVTQTPRYLIKTRGQQVTLSCSPISGHRSVSWYQQTPGQGLQFLFEYFSETQRNKGNFPGRFSGRQFSNSRSEMNVSTLELGDSALYLCASILDRVDGELFFGEGSRLTVL.

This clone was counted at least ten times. CDR3 amino acids: CASSLVGTGRHQGQFF. CDR3 DNA: TGTGCCAGCAGTCTCGTCGGGACAGGGAGGCATCAGGGGCAGTTCTTC. The rearrangement links TRBV28 to TRBJ2-1, with 9 bases that match TRBD1. The CDR3 contains 16 residues. Trimming at V came to 5 bases and at J to 12 bases, leaving 17 bases not matched to a gene. Germline-derived CDR1 and CDR2 are MDHEN and SYDVKM.

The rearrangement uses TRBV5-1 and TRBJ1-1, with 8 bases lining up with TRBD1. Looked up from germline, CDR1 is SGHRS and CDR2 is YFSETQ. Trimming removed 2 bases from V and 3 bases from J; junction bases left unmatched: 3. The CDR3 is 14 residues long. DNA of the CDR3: TGCGCCAGCAGCTTTACAGGGGGTGACACTGAAGCTTTCTTT. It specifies CASSFTGGDTEAFF.

In nucleotides, the CDR3 is TGCGCCAGCAGTGGGCGGGAGACCTACACCGGGGAGCTGTTTTTT. Translating it yields CASSGRETYTGELFF. This rearrangement joins TRBV10-2 to TRBJ2-2, with TRBD2 matching 7 bases. Germline V gene data show CDR1 as WSHSY and CDR2 as SAAADI. The CDR3 runs to 15 residues. J lost 3 bases, V lost 4 bases, and 5 bases had no gene match.

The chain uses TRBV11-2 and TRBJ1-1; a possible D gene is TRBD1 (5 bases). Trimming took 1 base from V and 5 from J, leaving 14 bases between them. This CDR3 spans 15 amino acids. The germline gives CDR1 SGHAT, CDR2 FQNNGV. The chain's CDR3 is CASSLVWRGGTEAFF. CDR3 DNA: TGTGCCAGCAGCTTAGTCTGGAGGGGAGGGACTGAAGCTTTCTTT.

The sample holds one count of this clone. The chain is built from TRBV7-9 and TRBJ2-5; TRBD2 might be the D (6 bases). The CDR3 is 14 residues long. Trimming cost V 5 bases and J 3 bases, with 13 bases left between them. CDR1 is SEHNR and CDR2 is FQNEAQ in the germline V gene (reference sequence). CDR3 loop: CASSRGGREETQYF. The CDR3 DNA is TGTGCCAGCAGCCGCGGAGGGCGGGAAGAGACCCAGTACTTC.

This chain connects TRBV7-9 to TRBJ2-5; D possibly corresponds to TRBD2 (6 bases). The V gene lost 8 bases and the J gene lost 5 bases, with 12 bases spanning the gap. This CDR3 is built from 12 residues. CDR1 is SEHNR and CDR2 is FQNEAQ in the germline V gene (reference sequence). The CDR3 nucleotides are TGTGCCAGCCGCGGGGTTTCGGAGACCCAGTACTTC. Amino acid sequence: CASRGVSETQYF.

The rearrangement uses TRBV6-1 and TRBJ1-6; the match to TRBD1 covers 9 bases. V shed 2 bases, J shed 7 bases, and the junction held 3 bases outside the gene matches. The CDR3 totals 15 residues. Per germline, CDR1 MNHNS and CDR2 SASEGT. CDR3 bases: TGTGCCAGCAGTGAATCGGGGACAGGGAATTCACCCCTCCACTTT. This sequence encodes CASSESGTGNSPLHF.

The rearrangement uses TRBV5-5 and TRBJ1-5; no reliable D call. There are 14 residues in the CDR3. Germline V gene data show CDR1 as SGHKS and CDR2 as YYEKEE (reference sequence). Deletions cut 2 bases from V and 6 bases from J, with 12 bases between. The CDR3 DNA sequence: TGTGCCAGCAGCTTTCGTACTGGGAGTCAGCCCCAGCATTTT. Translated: CASSFRTGSQPQHF.

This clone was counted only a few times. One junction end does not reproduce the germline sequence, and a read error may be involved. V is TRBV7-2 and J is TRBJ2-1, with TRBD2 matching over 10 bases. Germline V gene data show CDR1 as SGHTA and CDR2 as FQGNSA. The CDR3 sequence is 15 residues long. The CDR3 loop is CASSLAGVTVREQFF. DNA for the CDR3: TGTGCCAGCAGCCTAGCGGGAGTGACCGTTCGGGAGCAGTTCTTC.

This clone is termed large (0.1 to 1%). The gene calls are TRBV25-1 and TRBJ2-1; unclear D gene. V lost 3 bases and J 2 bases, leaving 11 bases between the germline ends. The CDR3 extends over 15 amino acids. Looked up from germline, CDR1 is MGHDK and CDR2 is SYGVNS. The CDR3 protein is CASSDPDLAYNEQFF. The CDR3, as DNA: TGTGCCAGCAGTGATCCCGACCTAGCCTACAATGAGCAGTTCTTC.

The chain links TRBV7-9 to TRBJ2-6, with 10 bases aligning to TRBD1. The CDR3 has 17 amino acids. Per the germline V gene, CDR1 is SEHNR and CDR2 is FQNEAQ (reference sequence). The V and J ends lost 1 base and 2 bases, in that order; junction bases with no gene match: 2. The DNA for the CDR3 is TGTGCCAGCAGCTTAGGGACAGGGGGAACTGGGGCCAACGTCCTGACTTTC. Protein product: CASSLGTGGTGANVLTF.

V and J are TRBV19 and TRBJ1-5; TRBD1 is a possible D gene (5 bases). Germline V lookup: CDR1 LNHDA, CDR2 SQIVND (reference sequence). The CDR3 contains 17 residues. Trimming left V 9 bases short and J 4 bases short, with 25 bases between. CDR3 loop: CASQRPSSSGLNQPQHF. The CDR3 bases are TGTGCCAGCCAGCGGCCTTCTTCCTCGGGACTGAATCAGCCCCAGCATTTT.

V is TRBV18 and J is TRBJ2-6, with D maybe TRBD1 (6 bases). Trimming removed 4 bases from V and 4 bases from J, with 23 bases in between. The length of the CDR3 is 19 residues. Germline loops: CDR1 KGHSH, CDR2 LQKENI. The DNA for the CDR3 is TGTGCCAGCTCACGATTCAGTAACAGGGAGTTTTCCGGGGCCAACGTCCTGACTTTC. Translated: CASSRFSNREFSGANVLTF.

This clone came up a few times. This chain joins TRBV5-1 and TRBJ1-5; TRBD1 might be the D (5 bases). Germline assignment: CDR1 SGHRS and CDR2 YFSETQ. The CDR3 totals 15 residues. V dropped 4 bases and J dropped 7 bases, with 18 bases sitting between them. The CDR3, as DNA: TGCGCCAGCAGCCCGGCCTCGGGGGGTGGACAGCCCCAGCATTTT. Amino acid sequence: CASSPASGGGQPQHF. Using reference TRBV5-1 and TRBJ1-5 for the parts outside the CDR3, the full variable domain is KAGVTQTPRYLIKTRGQQVTLSCSPISGHRSVSWYQQTPGQGLQFLFEYFSETQRNKGNFPGRFSGRQFSNSRSEMNVSTLELGDSALYLCASSPASGGGQPQHFGDGTRLSIL.

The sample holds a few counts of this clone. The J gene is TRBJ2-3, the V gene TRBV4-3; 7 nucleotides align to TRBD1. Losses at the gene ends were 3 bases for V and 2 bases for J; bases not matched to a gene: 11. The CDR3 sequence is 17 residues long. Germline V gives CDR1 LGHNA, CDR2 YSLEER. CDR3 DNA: TGCGCCAGCAGCCAGGGTCCTAACAGGGGTTACACAGATACGCAGTATTTT. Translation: CASSQGPNRGYTDTQYF.

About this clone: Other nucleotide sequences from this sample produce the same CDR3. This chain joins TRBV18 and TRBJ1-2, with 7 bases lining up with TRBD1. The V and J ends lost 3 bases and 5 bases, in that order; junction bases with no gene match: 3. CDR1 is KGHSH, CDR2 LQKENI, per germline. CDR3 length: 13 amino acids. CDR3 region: CASSPDREYGYTF. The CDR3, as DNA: TGTGCCAGCTCACCCGACAGGGAGTATGGCTACACCTTC.

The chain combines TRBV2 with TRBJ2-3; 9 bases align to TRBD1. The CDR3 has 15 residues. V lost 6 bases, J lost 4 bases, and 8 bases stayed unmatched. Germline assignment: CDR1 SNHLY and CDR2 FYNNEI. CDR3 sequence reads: CASSWTGVAPDTQYF. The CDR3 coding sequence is TGTGCCAGCAGCTGGACAGGGGTTGCCCCAGATACGCAGTATTTT.

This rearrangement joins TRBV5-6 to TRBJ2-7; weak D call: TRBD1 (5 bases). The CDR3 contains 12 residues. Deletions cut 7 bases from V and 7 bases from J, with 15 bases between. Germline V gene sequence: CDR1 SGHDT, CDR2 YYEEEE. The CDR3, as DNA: TGTGCCAGCGGGGTAGGGGAAGGGGAGCAGTACTTC. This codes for CASGVGEGEQYF.

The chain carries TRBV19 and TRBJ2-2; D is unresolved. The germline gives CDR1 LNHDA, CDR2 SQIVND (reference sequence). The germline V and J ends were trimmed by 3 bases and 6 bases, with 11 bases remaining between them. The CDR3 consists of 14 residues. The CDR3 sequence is CASSISGHSGELFF. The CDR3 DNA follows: TGTGCCAGTAGTATTAGTGGGCACTCCGGGGAGCTGTTTTTT.

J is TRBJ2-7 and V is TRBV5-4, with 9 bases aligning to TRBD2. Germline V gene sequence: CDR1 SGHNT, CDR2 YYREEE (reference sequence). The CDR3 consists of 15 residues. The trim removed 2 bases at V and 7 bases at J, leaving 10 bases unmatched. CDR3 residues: CASSFRRGRGDEQYF. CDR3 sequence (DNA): TGTGCCAGCAGCTTCCGTCGCGGGAGGGGTGATGAGCAGTACTTC.

This chain's CDR3 is CASSYSPWQTYNEQFF. CDR3 nucleotides: TGTGCCAGCAGTTACTCTCCCTGGCAGACCTACAATGAGCAGTTCTTC. The chain is built from TRBV6-5 and TRBJ2-1, with D uncertain. The CDR3 length is 16 residues. Germline CDR1 and CDR2: MNHEY and SVGAGI. Trimming took 0 bases from V and 2 from J, leaving 11 bases between them.